These T cell receptor beta chains were read from a single sample in a study of T-cell memory formation after mild COVID-19. TCRdb recomputed calls from the 5' RACE reads with MiXCR, one row per CDR3 protein. This repertoire shows about 350,000 distinct CDR3 sequences, about an eighth found once; its top ten account for about a fifth. Input material: PBMCs or a T cell subset sorted from them (not recorded which). These receptor sequences come from a man younger than 35 who had mild COVID-19 (a few samples of this study predate the infection). Cell type and time point are not known. The CDR3 runs from the conserved cysteine through the conserved F or W.

>TRBJ2-3|14|TRBV12-3/TRBV12-4
CASSSTSSGNTQYF
>TRBJ2-3|14|TRBV7-2
CASSLGSGTDTQYF
>TRBJ2-1|15|TRBV5-1
CASSLVPTERNEQFF
>TRBJ2-1|10|TRBV20-1
CSAVNNEQFF
>TRBJ1-2|14|TRBV7-9
CASSLTGADYGYTF
>TRBJ2-2|15|TRBV20-1
CSAGSGGAPTGELFF
>TRBJ2-1|14|TRBV6-2/TRBV6-3
CASSPWVGGDEQFF
>TRBJ1-1|13|TRBV7-9
CASSEEQVSEAFF
>TRBJ1-5|11|TRBV4-2
CASSGRKPQHF
>TRBJ2-3|20|TRBV24-1
CATSDRPSGGGKARTDTQYF
>TRBJ2-2|16|TRBV7-9
CASSPGWDRNTGELFF
>TRBJ1-2|15|TRBV4-3
CASSQDGREGYGYTF
>TRBJ2-5|17|TRBV7-2
CASSYTGTSGVQETQYF
>TRBJ1-1|11|TRBV7-2
CASGPYTEAFF
>TRBJ2-7|14|TRBV18
CASSLATASYEQYF
>TRBJ2-5|15|TRBV19
CASSQLAGALETQYF
>TRBJ1-1|15|TRBV4-2
CASSQETGERAEAFF
>TRBJ1-1|10|TRBV29-1
CSVANTEAFF
>TRBJ2-7|15|TRBV27
CASSLRTGTTYEQYF
>TRBJ1-2|14|TRBV5-1
CASSLDTGYYGYTF
>TRBJ1-2|13|TRBV20-1
CRPAGAWGYGYTF
>TRBJ1-1|13|TRBV3-1
CASSQRPGEKAFF
>TRBJ1-1|14|TRBV20-1
CSARLRTVNTEAFF
>TRBJ2-3|14|TRBV7-2
CASSFYSLGDTQYF
>TRBJ1-2|13|TRBV19
CASEGVSNYGYTF
>TRBJ2-1|14|TRBV5-1
CASSSTVSYNEQFF
>TRBJ2-3|15|TRBV2
CASSRSVVIADTQYF
>TRBJ2-1|8|TRBV7-9
CAPNEQFF
>TRBJ1-1|11|TRBV6-5
CASSRWPEAFF
>TRBJ2-5|15|TRBV7-6
CASSSPGARQETQYF
>TRBJ2-5|15|TRBV7-2
CASSLSLAGAETQYF
>TRBJ2-1|13|TRBV11-3
CASSSPAYNEQFF
>TRBJ2-5|15|TRBV6-2/TRBV6-3
CASSSTPSFQETQYF
>TRBJ1-3|17|TRBV4-1
CASSQGRQGPPGNTIYF
>TRBJ2-1|14|TRBV5-1
CASRNSGVNNEQFF
>TRBJ2-3|14|TRBV5-1
CASSLQGATDTQYF
>TRBJ2-1|13|TRBV29-1
CSVPRAHNNEQFF
>TRBJ2-7|14|TRBV30
CAWSAQGLTYEQYF
>TRBJ1-4|13|TRBV6-6
CASSGTGGEKLFF
>TRBJ2-5|15|TRBV12-3/TRBV12-4
CASSYTGTGRETQYF
>TRBJ1-1|15|TRBV27
CASSHIHRENTEAFF
>TRBJ1-5|15|TRBV7-9
CASSRDSHSNQPQHF
>TRBJ2-2|12|TRBV5-6
CASRIVRGELFF
>TRBJ2-5|14|TRBV5-1
CASSLTGYQETQYF
>TRBJ2-2|11|TRBV12-3/TRBV12-4
CASSLGRSLFF
>TRBJ1-2|15|TRBV27
CASSFSTGASYGYTF
>TRBJ2-3|15|TRBV19
CASSILGLGADTQYF
>TRBJ2-5|17|TRBV6-6
CASSLRQGRSRVETQYF
>TRBJ1-6|12|TRBV5-4
CASSFSDSPLHF
>TRBJ2-4|18|TRBV7-9
CASSSTDSSGGPGNIQYF
>TRBJ2-1|17|TRBV3-1
CASSHRSGTGDYNEQFF
>TRBJ2-6|14|TRBV20-1
CSDSPGSGANVLTF
>TRBJ2-2|19|TRBV4-3
CASSQVFIGTGEDTGELFF
>TRBJ2-3|20|TRBV27
CASSPLFRLRGLTSTDTQYF
>TRBJ2-1|14|TRBV12-3/TRBV12-4
CASSLSPPYNEQFF
>TRBJ1-2|15|TRBV20-1
CSAINRGTLDYGYTF
>TRBJ1-1|13|TRBV28
CASSRDRGTEAFF